Listed below are T cell receptor beta chains from one sample, sequenced in a study of T-cell reconstitution after alpha-beta-depleted transplantation in children. TCRdb re-derived calls from the PCR reads in MiXCR, one entry per CDR3 protein. The sample shows more than 400,000 distinct CDR3 sequences, approximately 10% of them seen only once. The starting material was PBMCs, mostly from graft donor cells, obtained 180 days after TCRalphabeta/CD19-depleted stem cell transplant. Every receptor here comes from a female patient between 2 and 10 years old who had a stem cell transplant for aplastic anemia, so the T cells may come from the graft donor. Each CDR3 is given with its conserved first and last residue. D genes are given only for firm matches. Rows give clone size only sometimes, using once, few, many, or a class for an expanded clone.

TRBV7-9	.	TRBJ2-2	.	TGTGCCAGCAGCTTAGCCGATTCCACCGGGGAGCTGTTTTTT	CASSLADSTGELFF
TRBV24-1	few	TRBJ1-5	TRBD1	TGTGCCACCAGTGGTAACTCCAGGGGGTTGAGCAATCAGCCCCAGCATTTT	CATSGNSRGLSNQPQHF
TRBV15	few	TRBJ2-7	.	TGTGCCACCAGCAGGGACGTCAGCTCCTACGAGCAGTACTTC	CATSRDVSSYEQYF
TRBV7-6	.	TRBJ1-1	TRBD1	TGTGCCAGCAACGATTTTAGGGACAGACGATGGAACACTGAAGCTTTCTTT	CASNDFRDRRWNTEAFF
TRBV20-1	few	TRBJ1-5	.	TGCAGTGCTAGAGATCCGGGGCCTAGCAATCAGCCCCAGCATTTT	CSARDPGPSNQPQHF
TRBV29-1	.	TRBJ2-3	.	TGCAGCGTTGCCGAGGGACCGCAATACACAGATACGCAGTATTTT	CSVAEGPQYTDTQYF
TRBV12-3/TRBV12-4	.	TRBJ2-1	.	TGTGCCAGCAGTTTAGGGGGGGCGCTGAACAATGAGCAGTTCTTC	CASSLGGALNNEQFF
TRBV24-1	.	TRBJ2-7	.	TGTGCCTCCGATCCGGGGCAGCTCTACGAGCAGTACTTC	CASDPGQLYEQYF
TRBV10-3	.	TRBJ2-5	.	TGTGCCATCAGTGTGACAGGACAAGAGACCCAGTACTTC	CAISVTGQETQYF
TRBV4-3	.	TRBJ2-5	.	TGCGCCAGCAGCCAAGACATTAGTCAAGAGACCCAGTACTTC	CASSQDISQETQYF
TRBV2	.	TRBJ1-2	.	TGTGCCAGCAGTGAAGTCCCGTTGGCGGGGCCGAGGAACTATGGCTACACCTTC	CASSEVPLAGPRNYGYTF
TRBV19	.	TRBJ2-5	TRBD2	TGTGCCAGTAGTATAATAAGTCTAGCGGGTCAGACCCAGTACTTC	CASSIISLAGQTQYF
TRBV20-1	many	TRBJ1-2	TRBD1	TGCAGTGGGCCGGGACAGGGGAACTATGGCTACACCTTC	CSGPGQGNYGYTF
TRBV5-1	few	TRBJ2-5	TRBD1	TGCGCCAGCAGCGATCCGGGACAGGTGAGAGAGACCCAGTACTTC	CASSDPGQVRETQYF
TRBV28	few	TRBJ2-2	TRBD2	TGTGCCAGCAGTCTGATAGCGGGAGCCGGGGAGCTGTTTTTT	CASSLIAGAGELFF
TRBV6-5	.	TRBJ2-1	.	TGTGCCAGCAGTTACTCAGGGGGAGGGCCGATAGGGGAGCAGTTCTTC	CASSYSGGGPIGEQFF
TRBV4-1	.	TRBJ1-1	.	TGCGCCAGCAGCCAAGGGTGGTGGAATATGAACACTGAAGCTTTCTTT	CASSQGWWNMNTEAFF
TRBV4-3	few	TRBJ2-3	.	TGCGCCAGCAGCCAAGATTGGTCTAGCAGCACAGATACGCAGTATTTT	CASSQDWSSSTDTQYF
TRBV29-1	few	TRBJ1-1	.	TGCAGCGTTGAAGATTCTCACAGTCTTGAAACCCCATTTCTCACTGAAGCTTTCTTT	CSVEDSHSLETPFLTEAFF
TRBV7-2	.	TRBJ2-3	.	TGTGCCAGCAGCTTAGTTATAGTAGATACGCAGTATTTT	CASSLVIVDTQYF
TRBV20-1	few	TRBJ1-1	.	TGCAGACCAGAAGCGGTAGGGGGGGTCACTGAAGCTTTCTTT	CRPEAVGGVTEAFF
TRBV12-3/TRBV12-4	.	TRBJ2-5	.	TGTGCCAGCAGTTTAGAATACAGGGAACGGACCCAGTACTTC	CASSLEYRERTQYF
TRBV5-1	few	TRBJ2-5	.	TGCGCCAGCAGCTGGACCGGGGAAGAGACCCAGTACTTC	CASSWTGEETQYF
TRBV3-1	many	TRBJ2-7	.	TGTGCCAGCAGCCAAGGCGCAGGGAACAACGAGCAGTACTTC	CASSQGAGNNEQYF
TRBV24-1	.	TRBJ2-7	.	TGTGCCACCAGTGCTTCGCCAGGAGATCCGTACGAGCAGTACTTC	CATSASPGDPYEQYF
TRBV6-2/TRBV6-3	.	TRBJ2-2	.	TGTGCCAGCAGTTACCTTGCCCCACTAGCTACCGGGGAGCTGTTTTTT	CASSYLAPLATGELFF
TRBV5-6	many	TRBJ2-1	TRBD2	TGTGCCAGCAGCTGGGGCGGGGGATACAATGAGCAGTTCTTC	CASSWGGGYNEQFF
TRBV6-1	many	TRBJ2-1	TRBD1	TGTGCCAGCAGTCAAGACAGGGCAACCTACAATGAGCAGTTCTTC	CASSQDRATYNEQFF
TRBV12-3/TRBV12-4	.	TRBJ1-2	TRBD1	TGTGCCAGCAAAACTAGACAGGGGAACTATGGCTACACCTTC	CASKTRQGNYGYTF
TRBV30	few	TRBJ2-3	.	TGTGCCTGGACCCTATGGTGGGGATTCGTGAGTGCAGATACGCAGTATTTT	CAWTLWWGFVSADTQYF